This note documents a single TCR beta chain sequence. The CDR3 contains 15 residues. Between the trimmed V and J ends, which lost 4 bases and 5 bases, there was a span of 19 bases. Germline V gene data show CDR1 as SGDLS and CDR2 as YYNGEE. The sample belongs to a study of blood T cell repertoires in COVID-19. Original processing notes: Estimation of nucleated cell counts relied on the amplification of reference gene primers. TCRdb keeps only in-frame clones here, not all; method: immunoSEQ multiplex PCR. From that table come the V and J calls and clone size; the DNA was used to work out D and trimming. This sample yields around 180,000 clones, of which 75% to 85% are seen a single time; over 1.5% belongs to the top ten.

The chain carries TRBV9 and TRBJ2-7; D may be TRBD1 (6 bases). The TCR was taken from a human donor in a cohort sampled during active COVID-19. The sequenced sample was peripheral blood. The CDR3 bases are TGTGCCAGCAGCCCTCGGACAGACAAATTCCACGAGCAGTACTTC. Encoded protein: CASSPRTDKFHEQYF.